This entry is about one T cell receptor beta chain. This entry is derived from a study of identical twins. The CDR3 is made up of 14 amino acids. The V gene's germline CDR1 is MGHRA and CDR2 YSYEKL. V lost 0 bases and J 2 bases, leaving 8 bases between the germline ends. Template switching created a universal primer site, and the cDNA included unique molecular identifiers. Via MiXCR, TCRdb re-called the 5' RACE reads, giving one row per CDR3 protein. The sample lists about 730,000 distinct CDR3 sequences, approximately 21% occurring once. These same records also appear under a second study, on T cells expressing NK-cell markers. In that study: According to the study, TCR beta repertoires originated from sorted CD3+CD56+NKG2C+, CD3+CD56+NKG2C- and CD3+CD56-NKG2C+ T cells. The CD3+CD56-NKG2C+ fraction of a handful of donors was also led by these clonotypes. It remained uncertain whether the expanded NKG2C+ T cell clones were specific for HCMV antigens.

Sequencing used PBMCs. The receptor was isolated from a woman aged 18 to 35 in good health. The chain uses TRBV4-1 and TRBJ2-7; no firm D call. CDR3: CASSQERATYEQYF. CDR3 nucleotides: TGCGCCAGCAGCCAAGAACGCGCGACCTACGAGCAGTACTTC.